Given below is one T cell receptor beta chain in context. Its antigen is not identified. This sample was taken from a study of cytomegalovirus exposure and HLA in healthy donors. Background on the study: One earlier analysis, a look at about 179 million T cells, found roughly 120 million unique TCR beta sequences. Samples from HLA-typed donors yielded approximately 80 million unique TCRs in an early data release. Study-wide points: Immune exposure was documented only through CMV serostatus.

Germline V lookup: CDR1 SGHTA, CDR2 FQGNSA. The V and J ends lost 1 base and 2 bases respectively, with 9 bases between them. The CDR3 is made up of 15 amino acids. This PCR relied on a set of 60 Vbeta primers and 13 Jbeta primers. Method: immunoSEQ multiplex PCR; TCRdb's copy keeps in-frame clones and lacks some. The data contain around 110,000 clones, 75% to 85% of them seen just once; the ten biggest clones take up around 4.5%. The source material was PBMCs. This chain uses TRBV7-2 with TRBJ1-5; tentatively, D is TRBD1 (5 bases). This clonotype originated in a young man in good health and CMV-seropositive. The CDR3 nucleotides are TGTGCCAGCAGCTTAGTCTGGGGGGGCAATCAGCCCCAGCATTTT. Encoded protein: CASSLVWGGNQPQHF.